This T cell receptor beta chain was captured by sequencing in a study of CD8+CD57+ T cells in acquired aplastic anemia. About the study: DNA from sorted CD4+ and CD8+ cells averaged around 3 ug.

Genomic DNA acted as the template from which TCR beta VDJ combination and CDR3 sequence profiling were carried out. In TCRdb, the reads were re-called with MiXCR into one record per CDR3 protein. The repertoire holds about 42,000 distinct CDR3 sequences, with approximately 67% as singletons. Many counts were recorded for this clonotype. Per the germline V gene, CDR1 is SGHTA and CDR2 is FQGNSA. The CDR3 is 11 residues long. V was cut by 5 bases and J by 7 bases, with 8 bases left in between. Input material: sorted CD4+, CD8+, or CD8+CD57+ T cells (not recorded which) from PBMCs. V is TRBV7-2 and J is TRBJ1-2; no definite D call. The TCR was taken from a human donor in good health, serving as a control. The CDR3 region has the DNA TGTGCCAGCAGCCCCCGAACTGGCTACACCTTC. It is translated as CASSPRTGYTF.